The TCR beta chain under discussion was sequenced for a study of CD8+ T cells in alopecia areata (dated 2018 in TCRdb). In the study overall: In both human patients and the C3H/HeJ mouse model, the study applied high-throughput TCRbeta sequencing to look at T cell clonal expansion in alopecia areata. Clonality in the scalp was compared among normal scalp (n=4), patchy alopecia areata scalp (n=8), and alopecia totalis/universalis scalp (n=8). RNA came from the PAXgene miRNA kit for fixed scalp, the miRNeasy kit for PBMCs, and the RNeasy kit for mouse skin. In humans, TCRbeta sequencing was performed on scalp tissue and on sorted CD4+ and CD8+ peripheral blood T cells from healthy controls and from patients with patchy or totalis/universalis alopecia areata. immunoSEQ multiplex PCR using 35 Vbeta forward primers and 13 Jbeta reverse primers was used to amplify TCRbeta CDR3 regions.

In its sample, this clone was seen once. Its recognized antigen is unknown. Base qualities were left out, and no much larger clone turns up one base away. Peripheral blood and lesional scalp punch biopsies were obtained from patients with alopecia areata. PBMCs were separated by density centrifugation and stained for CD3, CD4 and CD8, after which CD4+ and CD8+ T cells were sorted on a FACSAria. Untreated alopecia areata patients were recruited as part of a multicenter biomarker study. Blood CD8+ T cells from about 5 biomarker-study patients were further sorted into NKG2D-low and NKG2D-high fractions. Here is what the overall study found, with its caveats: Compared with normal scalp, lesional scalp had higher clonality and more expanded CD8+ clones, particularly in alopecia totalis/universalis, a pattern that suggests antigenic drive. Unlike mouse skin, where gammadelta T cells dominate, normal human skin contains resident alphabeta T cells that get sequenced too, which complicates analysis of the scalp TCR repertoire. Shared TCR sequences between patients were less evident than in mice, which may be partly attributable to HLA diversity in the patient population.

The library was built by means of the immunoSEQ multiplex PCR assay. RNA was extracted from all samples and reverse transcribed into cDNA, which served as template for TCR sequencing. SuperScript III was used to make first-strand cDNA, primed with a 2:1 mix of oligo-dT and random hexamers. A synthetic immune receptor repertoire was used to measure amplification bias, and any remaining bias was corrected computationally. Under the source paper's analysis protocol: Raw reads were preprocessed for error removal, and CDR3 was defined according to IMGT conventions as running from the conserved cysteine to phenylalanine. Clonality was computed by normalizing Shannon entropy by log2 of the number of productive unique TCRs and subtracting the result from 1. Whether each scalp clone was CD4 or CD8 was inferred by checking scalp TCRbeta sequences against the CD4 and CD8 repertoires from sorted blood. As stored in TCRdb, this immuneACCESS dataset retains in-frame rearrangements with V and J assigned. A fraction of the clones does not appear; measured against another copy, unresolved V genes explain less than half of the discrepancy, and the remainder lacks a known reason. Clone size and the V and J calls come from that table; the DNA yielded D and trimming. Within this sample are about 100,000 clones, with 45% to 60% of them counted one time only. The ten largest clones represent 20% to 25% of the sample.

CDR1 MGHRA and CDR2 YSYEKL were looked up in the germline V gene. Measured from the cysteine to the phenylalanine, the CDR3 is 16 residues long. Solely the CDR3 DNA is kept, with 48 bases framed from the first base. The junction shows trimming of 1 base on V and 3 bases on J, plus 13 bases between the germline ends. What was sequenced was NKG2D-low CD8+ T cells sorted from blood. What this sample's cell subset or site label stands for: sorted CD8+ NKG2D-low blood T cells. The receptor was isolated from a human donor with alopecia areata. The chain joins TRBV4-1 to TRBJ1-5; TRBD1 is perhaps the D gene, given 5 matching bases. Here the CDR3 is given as CASSQVGRASNQPQHF. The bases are TGCGCCAGCAGCCAAGTGGGCAGGGCTTCCAATCAGCCCCAGCATTTT.